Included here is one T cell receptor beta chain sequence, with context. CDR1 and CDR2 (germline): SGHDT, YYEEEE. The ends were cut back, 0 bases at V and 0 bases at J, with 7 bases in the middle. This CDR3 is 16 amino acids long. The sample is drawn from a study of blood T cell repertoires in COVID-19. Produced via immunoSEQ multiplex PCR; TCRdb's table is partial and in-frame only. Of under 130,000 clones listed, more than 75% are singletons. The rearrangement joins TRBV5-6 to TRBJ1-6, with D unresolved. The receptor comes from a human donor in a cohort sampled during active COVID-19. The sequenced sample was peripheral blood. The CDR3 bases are TGTGCCAGCAGCTTGGACCCGAGCTCCTATAATTCACCCCTCCACTTT. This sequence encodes CASSLDPSSYNSPLHF.